The 12 T cell receptor beta chains below come from one sample, sequenced in a study of blood T cells in healthy people across ages. Using a J-beta primer mix together with a sample-barcoded 5' primer, a second PCR was run for roughly 7 to 11 cycles. One entry per CDR3 protein, called by TCRdb with MiXCR from the 5' RACE reads. The sample lists approximately 800,000 distinct CDR3 sequences, roughly 60% occurring once. The source material was blood. The source of these receptors is a man aged 25 to 45 in good health.

This chain's CDR3 is CASSRYRNNSPLHF. The CDR3 nucleotides are TGTGCCAGCAGTCGATACAGGAATAATTCACCCCTCCACTTT. The chain carries TRBV12-3 or TRBV12-4 and TRBJ1-6, with D possibly matching TRBD1 (5 bases). V lost 5 bases and J lost 5, with 10 bases in between. The CDR3 totals 14 residues.

This chain connects TRBV25-1 to TRBJ2-1; 13 bases agree with TRBD2. The germline V gene has CDR1 MGHDK and CDR2 SYGVNS. V lost 8 bases, J lost 6 bases, and 10 bases stayed unmatched. CDR3 length: 16 amino acids. Here the CDR3 DNA reads TGTGCCAGCCCTGGACTAGCGGGAGCTCTGTGCAATGAGCAGTTCTTC. Translated: CASPGLAGALCNEQFF.

The rearrangement joins TRBV25-1 to TRBJ2-4; D unclear. The CDR3 consists of 16 residues. Trimming left V 1 base short and J 8 bases short, with 18 bases between. Germline lookup yields CDR1 MGHDK and CDR2 SYGVNS. The CDR3 protein is CASSESQVGSWDIQYF. Here the CDR3 DNA reads TGTGCCAGCAGTGAATCTCAGGTTGGGTCCTGGGACATTCAGTACTTC.

The V call is TRBV7-2, the J call TRBJ2-6; D not certain. From germline, CDR1 is SGHTA and CDR2 FQGNSA. V was clipped by 5 bases and J by 2 bases, with 19 bases between them. The CDR3 has 18 residues. CDR3 in amino acids: CASSPSTPDHPGANVLTF. CDR3 nucleotides: TGTGCCAGCAGCCCCTCCACGCCCGACCATCCTGGGGCCAACGTCCTGACTTTC.

V is TRBV25-1 and J is TRBJ1-2, with no clear D. The V and J ends lost 1 base and 4 bases respectively, with 13 bases between them. The CDR3 contains 15 residues. The germline CDR1 and CDR2 sequences are MGHDK and SYGVNS. The CDR3 DNA reads as TGTGCCAGCAGTGAATCCCTAGGCGGATTCTATGGCTACACCTTC. Encoded protein: CASSESLGGFYGYTF.

The V and J genes are TRBV27 and TRBJ2-5, with D perhaps matching TRBD1 (5 bases). Between the trimmed V and J ends, which lost 7 bases and 4 bases, there was a span of 13 bases. The V gene's germline CDR1 is MNHEY and CDR2 SMNVEV (reference sequence). The CDR3 is 13 amino acids. The CDR3 region is CASTSSGSETQYF. CDR3 coding DNA: TGTGCCAGCACCTCATCAGGGTCAGAGACCCAGTACTTC.

The chain is built from TRBV15 and TRBJ1-4; a weak D match, TRBD1 (5 bases). CDR3 length equals 16 residues. The V gene lost 0 bases and the J gene lost 5 bases, with 13 bases spanning the gap. The germline V gene has CDR1 LNHNV and CDR2 YYDKDF (reference sequence). The CDR3 DNA reads as TGTGCCACCAGCAGAGATCTTAGGGGAAAAAATGAAAAACTGTTTTTT. It codes for CATSRDLRGKNEKLFF.

The chain links TRBV20-1 to TRBJ2-4, with D possibly TRBD2 on 6 matching bases. The assigned J gene may be wrong: the sequence end matches TRBJ2-5 better. Germline values: CDR1 DFQATT, CDR2 SNEGSKA (reference sequence). The CDR3 has 15 amino acids. The CDR3 is CSARDLLRAGETQYF. CDR3 nucleotide sequence: TGCAGTGCTAGAGATCTTCTCCGGGCGGGGGAGACCCAGTACTTC.

On this clonotype: This sequence may be a read error, since a much larger clone differs from it by one base. CDR3 protein: CASSQELAGGPPSEQYF. The CDR3 DNA reads TGTGCCAGCAGCCAAGAGCTAGCGGGAGGGCCCCCGAGCGAGCAGTACTTC. V is TRBV3-1 and J is TRBJ2-7; TRBD2 matches at 12 bases. The CDR3 length is 17 residues. Germline loops: CDR1 LGHDT, CDR2 YNNKEL (reference sequence). J gave up 6 bases and V 0 bases, and 9 bases lay outside the gene matches.

This clonotype showed up just once. The genes are TRBV12-3 or TRBV12-4 and TRBJ2-5; D perhaps matches TRBD1 (6 bases). The CDR3 length is 15 residues. V gave up 5 bases and J gave up 5 bases, with 18 bases separating them. The CDR3 DNA reads TGTGCCAGCAGTCCACCCACAGGGCGCGGCGAGACCCAGTACTTC. It translates to CASSPPTGRGETQYF.

This clonotype was seen a handful of times. The gene calls are TRBV6-6 and TRBJ2-5; weak D call: TRBD2 (5 bases). Germline CDR1 reads MNHNY; CDR2 reads SVGAGI (reference sequence). V lost 6 bases and J 2 bases, leaving 7 bases between the germline ends. This CDR3 is 12 amino acids long. The CDR3 region is CASRSGQETQYF. CDR3 DNA sequence: TGTGCCAGCAGGAGCGGACAAGAGACCCAGTACTTC.

The chain recombines TRBV28 with TRBJ2-3; weak D call: TRBD2 (6 bases). CDR1 and CDR2 (germline): MDHEN, SYDVKM. Trimming pared 6 bases from V and 3 bases from J, leaving 13 bases between. The length of the CDR3 is 14 residues. The CDR3 spells CASSGGGLTDTQYF. DNA for the CDR3: TGTGCCAGCAGCGGGGGTGGGTTAACAGATACGCAGTATTTT. The full variable domain, completed using reference TRBV28 and TRBJ2-3, is DVKVTQSSRYLVKRTGEKVFLECVQDMDHENMFWYRQDPGLGLRLIYFSYDVKMKEKGDIPEGYSVSREKKERFSLILESASTNQTSMYLCASSGGGLTDTQYFGPGTRLTVL.